Presented here are 27 T cell receptor beta chains from one specimen sequenced in a study of cytomegalovirus exposure and HLA in healthy donors. TCRdb's table, derived via immunoSEQ multiplex PCR, lists solely in-frame clones and lacks some. Among under 400,000 clones, about nine tenths were seen once, and the ten largest hold over 0.75%. Sequenced material: PBMCs. These TCRs come from a woman aged 18 to 35 in good health and CMV-seronegative.

This clone is a singleton in its sample. V gene TRBV27 combines with J gene TRBJ1-1; 9 nucleotides agree with TRBD1. The CDR3 extends over 16 amino acids. The V and J ends lost 5 bases and 4 bases, in that order; junction bases with no gene match: 11. Germline V lookup: CDR1 MNHEY, CDR2 SMNVEV (reference sequence). The CDR3 coding sequence is TGTGCCAGCAGTCCGCTTGGGACAGGGCGGGGCACTGAAGCTTTCTTT. It specifies CASSPLGTGRGTEAFF.

A single count supports this clone. The chain combines TRBV4-1 with TRBJ1-6; D is unclear. The V end lost 1 base, the J end lost 6 bases, and 10 bases lay between the germline ends. This CDR3 spans 15 amino acids. Per the germline V gene, CDR1 is MGHRA and CDR2 is YSYEKL. CDR3 sequence reads: CASSQGQVVNSPLHF. In DNA form, the CDR3 reads TGCGCCAGCAGCCAAGGCCAGGTCGTTAATTCACCCCTCCACTTT.

This clone was seen just once. The chain combines TRBV5-1 with TRBJ2-7; D is possibly TRBD2 (7 bases). The CDR3 totals 16 residues. Trimming took 0 bases from V and 4 from J, leaving 17 bases between them. From germline, CDR1 is SGHRS and CDR2 YFSETQ. CDR3 DNA sequence: TGCGCCAGCAGCTTGGCCGCAGGGGAGGGCGCGTACGAGCAGTACTTC. It codes for CASSLAAGEGAYEQYF.

The chain links TRBV14 to TRBJ1-1, with 7 bases matching TRBD1. The CDR3 is made up of 15 amino acids. CDR1 SGHDN and CDR2 FVKESK come from the germline V gene. V lost 4 bases and J lost 4; bases outside the gene matches: 9. The CDR3 nucleotides read TGTGCCAGCAGCCGTACCAGGGGGAAGTTCACTGAAGCTTTCTTT. This sequence encodes CASSRTRGKFTEAFF.

The V call is TRBV6-5, the J call TRBJ1-2, with 7 nucleotides matching TRBD1. The CDR3 covers 14 residues. The ends lost 5 bases at V and 8 bases at J; junction bases unmatched: 11. The germline gives CDR1 MNHEY, CDR2 SVGAGI. In DNA, the CDR3 is TGTGCCAGCAGTGCCATCGGGAGGGGGCAAGGCTACACCTTC. Translating gives CASSAIGRGQGYTF.

This clone was detected once. J is TRBJ2-3 and V is TRBV5-1, with TRBD2 identical over 12 bases. Germline V lookup: CDR1 SGHRS, CDR2 YFSETQ. With V trimmed by 2 bases and J by 2 bases, 6 bases remained unmatched. The CDR3 is 17 residues long. The CDR3 sequence: CASSFTTSGGPTDTQYF. In nucleotides, the CDR3 is TGCGCCAGCAGCTTCACGACTAGCGGGGGCCCCACAGATACGCAGTATTTT.

Comments on this clone: At the DNA level, this CDR3 is encoded by other sequences in the same sample as well. The chain uses TRBV28 and TRBJ1-5; the match to TRBD1 covers 7 bases. CDR3 length equals 14 residues. Germline V gene data show CDR1 as MDHEN and CDR2 as SYDVKM. J lost 2 bases, V lost 6 bases, and 4 bases had no gene match. This CDR3 is CASSPGQGNQPQHF. The CDR3 DNA reads TGTGCCAGCAGCCCCGGACAGGGCAATCAGCCCCAGCATTTT.

The CDR3, as DNA: TGCGCCAGCAGCATAAGCACAGATACGCAGTATTTT. Protein: CASSISTDTQYF. The genes are TRBV5-1 and TRBJ2-3; D gene uncertain. CDR1 SGHRS and CDR2 YFSETQ come from the germline V gene. CDR3 size: 12 residues. V lost 4 bases and J lost 0, with 3 bases in between.

This clone has just a few counts. J is TRBJ1-2 and V is TRBV6-1; weak D call: TRBD1 (6 bases). Trimming shortened V by 8 bases and J by 4 bases, and 14 bases separated the two germline ends. CDR1 and CDR2 (germline): MNHNS, SASEGT. The CDR3 length is 13 residues. CDR3 sequence (DNA): TGTGCCAGCTGGGACAACTTGGTCTATGGCTACACCTTC. It specifies CASWDNLVYGYTF.

The chain is built from TRBV6-1 and TRBJ2-7; 8 bases are a match to TRBD1. V trimming: 6 bases; J trimming: 5 bases; junction bases outside the gene matches: 9. In germline, CDR1 is MNHNS, CDR2 SASEGT. The CDR3 consists of 14 residues. Here the CDR3 DNA reads TGTGCCAGCAGGGACAGGGTTTCTATTAACGAGCAGTACTTC. Its protein product is CASRDRVSINEQYF.

The chain has TRBV2 and TRBJ2-2; TRBD2 is a possible D gene (6 bases). V lost 8 bases and J lost 5, with 12 bases in between. Germline-derived CDR1 and CDR2 are SNHLY and FYNNEI. The CDR3 sequence is 13 residues long. CDR3 region: CASGRGTTGELFF. For the CDR3, the DNA is TGTGCCAGCGGACGGGGGACGACCGGGGAGCTGTTTTTT.

In regard to this clone: Sequence at one end of the junction differs from germline and may be a read error. This sequence joins TRBV25-1 and TRBJ1-1; maybe TRBD1 (5 bases). Germline lookup yields CDR1 MGHDK and CDR2 SYGVNS. This CDR3 spans 15 amino acids. CDR3 loop: CASSEERWGWRASSF. The DNA of the CDR3 is TGTGCCAGCAGTGAAGAGCGTTGGGGCTGGCGCGCCAGCTCATTT.

The rearrangement links TRBV15 to TRBJ1-1, with D uncertain. The CDR3 covers 15 residues. Germline lookup yields CDR1 LNHNV and CDR2 YYDKDF (reference sequence). The V gene lost 4 bases and the J gene lost 0 bases, with 12 bases spanning the gap. CDR3 DNA: TGTGCCACCAGCAAGTACAGTGCAGTGAACACTGAAGCTTTCTTT. It encodes CATSKYSAVNTEAFF.

This clone was detected only once. Other nucleotide sequences in the sample specify the same CDR3. The V call is TRBV6-6, the J call TRBJ1-5, with 10 bases fitting TRBD1. Trimming took 2 bases from V and 6 from J; bases not matched to a gene: 1. Germline CDR1 is MNHNY and CDR2 is SVGAGI (reference sequence). CDR3 length equals 14 residues. CDR3 DNA: TGTGCCAGCAGTTACGGACAGGGGGGTCAGCCCCAGCATTTT. Translating gives CASSYGQGGQPQHF.

The CDR3 DNA is TGTGCCAGCAGAGAGAGACTAGCGGACAACAATGAGCAGTTCTTC. Amino acid sequence: CASRERLADNNEQFF. V gene TRBV2 combines with J gene TRBJ2-1; 9 bases align to TRBD2. The V segment lost 6 bases and the J segment 5 bases; nucleotides outside the gene matches: 8. This CDR3 is built from 15 residues. Germline V CDR1 and CDR2: SNHLY, FYNNEI. Using reference TRBV2 and TRBJ2-1 for the parts outside the CDR3, the full variable domain is EPEVTQTPSHQVTQMGQEVILRCVPISNHLYFYWYRQILGQKVEFLVSFYNNEISEKSEIFDDQFSVERPDGSNFTLKIRSTKLEDSAMYFCASRERLADNNEQFFGPGTRLTVL.

The gene calls are TRBV19 and TRBJ2-2; 9 bases line up with TRBD1. Germline-derived CDR1 and CDR2 are LNHDA and SQIVND (reference sequence). The CDR3 contains 13 residues. The V gene end was trimmed by 9 bases and the J gene end by 4 bases; junction bases not matched to a gene: 3. CDR3 in DNA: TGTGCCAGCCGGGACAGGGTCACCGGGGAGCTGTTTTTT. This codes for CASRDRVTGELFF.

This chain connects TRBV18 to TRBJ2-7; 8 nucleotides match TRBD2. With V trimmed by 0 bases and J by 1 base, 8 bases remained unmatched. The CDR3 totals 17 residues. Germline V lookup: CDR1 KGHSH, CDR2 LQKENI. CDR3 sequence: CASSPPTAGGASYEQYF. The DNA of the CDR3 is TGTGCCAGCTCACCACCTACGGCGGGGGGAGCGTCCTACGAGCAGTACTTC.

This chain joins TRBV10-3 and TRBJ1-1, with D tentatively TRBD1 (5 bases). CDR3 length equals 15 residues. Trimming took 0 bases from V and 4 from J, leaving 12 bases between them. Per the germline V gene, CDR1 is ENHRY and CDR2 is SYGVKD. CDR3 loop: CAISESLQVVTEAFF. In DNA form, the CDR3 reads TGTGCCATCAGTGAGTCGTTACAGGTCGTCACTGAAGCTTTCTTT.

This chain connects TRBV5-4 to TRBJ2-7, with 12 positions matching TRBD1. This CDR3 is 14 amino acids long. Germline loops: CDR1 SGHNT, CDR2 YYREEE (reference sequence). The V and J ends lost 4 bases and 7 bases, in that order; junction bases with no gene match: 6. CDR3 protein: CASSTGTGGGEQYF. The CDR3 bases are TGTGCCAGCAGCACCGGGACAGGGGGCGGTGAGCAGTACTTC.

The chain uses TRBV5-4 and TRBJ2-7; 7 bases are shared with TRBD1. V shed 1 base and J 5 bases; nucleotides not matched to a gene: 0. The CDR3 contains 12 residues. Germline loops: CDR1 SGHNT, CDR2 YYREEE (reference sequence). The CDR3, as DNA: TGTGCCAGCAGCTTGACAGGGGACGAGCAGTACTTC. This encodes CASSLTGDEQYF.

The gene calls are TRBV5-1 and TRBJ2-5; D might be TRBD2 (6 bases). With 0 bases removed from V and 4 bases from J, the gap between germline ends came to 13 bases. This CDR3 is built from 15 residues. CDR1 is SGHRS, CDR2 YFSETQ, per germline. DNA of the CDR3: TGCGCCAGCAGCTTGGGAGCGGCGGGGCGAGAGACCCAGTACTTC. It encodes CASSLGAAGRETQYF.

The chain combines TRBV6-6 with TRBJ2-7; 7 bases are a match to TRBD1. This CDR3 comprises 13 residues. J gave up 5 bases and V 5 bases, and 6 bases lay outside the gene matches. Germline lookup yields CDR1 MNHNY and CDR2 SVGAGI (reference sequence). The CDR3 loop is CASSVTGLNEQYF. CDR3 sequence (DNA): TGTGCCAGCAGTGTGACAGGGTTAAACGAGCAGTACTTC.

This sequence joins TRBV2 and TRBJ1-1; no clear D. The CDR3 sequence is 14 residues long. The V end was cut by 2 bases, the J end by 1 base, with 8 bases between. Germline CDR1 is SNHLY and CDR2 is FYNNEI. The CDR3 reads CASSESTANTEAFF. The CDR3 nucleotides are TGTGCCAGCAGTGAAAGCACAGCGAACACTGAAGCTTTCTTT. Together with reference TRBV2 and TRBJ1-1, the CDR3 gives the full variable domain: EPEVTQTPSHQVTQMGQEVILRCVPISNHLYFYWYRQILGQKVEFLVSFYNNEISEKSEIFDDQFSVERPDGSNFTLKIRSTKLEDSAMYFCASSESTANTEAFFGQGTRLTVV.

This chain links TRBV27 with TRBJ2-1, with a tentative D call TRBD1 (6 bases). The germline V gene encodes CDR1 MNHEY and CDR2 SMNVEV (reference sequence). The ends were cut back, 5 bases at V and 4 bases at J, with 15 bases in the middle. The CDR3 is 15 amino acids. The CDR3 DNA is TGTGCCAGCAGTAAAACAGGGTTCGCTTACAATGAGCAGTTCTTC. Protein product: CASSKTGFAYNEQFF.

This rearrangement joins TRBV18 to TRBJ2-6, with 9 nucleotides matching TRBD1. The ends lost 3 bases at V and 2 bases at J; junction bases unmatched: 14. This CDR3 has 20 residues. Germline V CDR1 and CDR2: KGHSH, LQKENI. The CDR3 loop reads CASSPRTLGQGYPGANVLTF. The CDR3 coding sequence is TGTGCCAGCTCACCGAGGACCTTAGGACAGGGGTACCCTGGGGCCAACGTCCTGACTTTC.

The genes are TRBV5-6 and TRBJ1-4; TRBD1 matches 9 bases. Per germline, CDR1 SGHDT and CDR2 YYEEEE. This CDR3 region has 14 residues. The V and J ends lost 3 bases and 10 bases, in that order; junction bases with no gene match: 7. The CDR3: CASSSGQGRGKLFF. The DNA of the CDR3 is TGTGCCAGCAGCTCGGGACAGGGAAGGGGAAAACTGTTTTTT.

Here the CDR3 reads CASMMGGYNEQFF. CDR3 coding DNA: TGTGCCAGCATGATGGGGGGGTACAATGAGCAGTTCTTC. The chain has TRBV2 and TRBJ2-1; 7 bases line up with TRBD2. CDR1 SNHLY and CDR2 FYNNEI come from the germline V gene. The V and J ends lost 7 bases and 4 bases, in that order; junction bases with no gene match: 4. The CDR3 spans 13 residues. The full variable domain, rest sourced from reference TRBV2 and TRBJ2-1, is EPEVTQTPSHQVTQMGQEVILRCVPISNHLYFYWYRQILGQKVEFLVSFYNNEISEKSEIFDDQFSVERPDGSNFTLKIRSTKLEDSAMYFCASMMGGYNEQFFGPGTRLTVL.